This T cell receptor beta chain stems from a study of shared clonotypes between healthy human individuals. The length of the CDR3 is 15 residues. The V gene end was trimmed by 3 bases and the J gene end by 5 bases; junction bases not matched to a gene: 9. Looked up from germline, CDR1 is SGHRS and CDR2 is YFSETQ. Generated by immunoSEQ multiplex PCR, the TCRdb table keeps only in-frame clones and is missing some. Among more than 1.2 million clones listed, approximately 98.5% were seen once. This receptor was obtained from a man aged 30-40 years in good health. V usage is TRBV5-1 and J usage is TRBJ2-7; TRBD1 matches at 9 bases. The sample taken for sequencing was naive CD4+ T cells sorted from blood. Subset: CD45RA+ positively selected. This CDR3 is CASSSSGTGRNEQYF. CDR3 DNA: TGCGCCAGCAGCTCATCCGGGACAGGGAGAAACGAGCAGTACTTC.